Below, 28 T cell receptor beta chains from the same sample are listed, as sequenced in a study of blood T cell repertoires in COVID-19. Some clones are missing from TCRdb's copy, which holds only in-frame ones; the method was immunoSEQ multiplex PCR. The sample consists of 55,000 to 80,000 clones, 80% to 85% of them appearing once. Specimen: peripheral blood. The receptors were sampled from a human donor in a cohort sampled during active COVID-19.

The chain couples TRBV6-1 to TRBJ2-7; TRBD2 agrees at 13 bases. CDR3 size: 17 residues. Germline-derived CDR1 and CDR2 are MNHNS and SASEGT. V dropped 4 bases and J dropped 2; count of bases not matched to a gene: 8. Here the CDR3 reads CASSAGLAGARTYEQYF. In DNA form, the CDR3 reads TGTGCCAGCAGTGCCGGACTAGCGGGAGCTAGGACCTACGAGCAGTACTTC.

The V gene is TRBV20-1, the J gene TRBJ2-1; perhaps TRBD1 as D (6 bases). This CDR3 region has 14 residues. V was cut by 3 bases and J by 8 bases, with 17 bases left in between. In germline, CDR1 is DFQATT, CDR2 SNEGSKA (reference sequence). CDR3 amino acids: CSASLTGGRDEQFF. The CDR3 region has the DNA TGCAGTGCTAGTCTGACAGGTGGACGCGATGAGCAGTTCTTC.

The chain joins TRBV7-9 to TRBJ2-6; D is perhaps TRBD2 (6 bases). The CDR3 is made up of 16 amino acids. The V end lost 3 bases, the J end lost 2 bases, and 11 bases lay between the germline ends. Germline V gene data show CDR1 as SEHNR and CDR2 as FQNEAQ (reference sequence). Here the CDR3 DNA reads TGTGCCAGCAGCTTGAGAGGAGGGACTGGGGCCAACGTCCTGACTTTC. Translation gives CASSLRGGTGANVLTF.

The chain uses TRBV2 and TRBJ2-3; TRBD1 matches 8 bases. CDR3 size: 16 residues. CDR1 is SNHLY and CDR2 is FYNNEI in the germline V gene. With V trimmed by 3 bases and J by 2 bases, 7 bases remained unmatched. CDR3 amino acids: CASSEGTGFTTDTQYF. The CDR3 DNA reads as TGTGCCAGCAGTGAGGGGACAGGTTTCACCACAGATACGCAGTATTTT. Using reference TRBV2 and TRBJ2-3 for the parts outside the CDR3, the full variable domain is EPEVTQTPSHQVTQMGQEVILRCVPISNHLYFYWYRQILGQKVEFLVSFYNNEISEKSEIFDDQFSVERPDGSNFTLKIRSTKLEDSAMYFCASSEGTGFTTDTQYFGPGTRLTVL.

The genes are TRBV18 and TRBJ1-3; no clear D gene. The CDR3 sequence is 14 residues long. The germline V gene has CDR1 KGHSH and CDR2 LQKENI. V was clipped by 10 bases and J by 0 bases, with 13 bases between them. CDR3 coding DNA: TGTGCCACTATCGACACCGCCTCTGGAAACACCATATATTTT. Translated, it gives CATIDTASGNTIYF.

This sequence joins TRBV3-1 (or the pseudogene TRBV3-2) and TRBJ2-5, with 10 bases matching TRBD2. CDR1 is LGHDT, CDR2 YNNKEL, per germline (reference sequence). The CDR3 is 16 amino acids. The V segment lost 4 bases and the J segment 2 bases; nucleotides outside the gene matches: 7. The CDR3 sequence: CASSRFSAGGQETQYF. As DNA, the CDR3 is TGTGCCAGCAGCCGCTTCTCAGCGGGAGGGCAAGAGACCCAGTACTTC.

This clone was recorded many times. The CDR3 is CAISPRDSDSPLHF. As DNA, the CDR3 is TGTGCCATCAGCCCCCGGGACTCAGATTCACCCCTCCACTTT. The V and J genes are TRBV10-3 and TRBJ1-6; TRBD1 might be the D (5 bases). Trimming removed 6 bases from V and 8 bases from J, with 14 bases in between. This CDR3 region has 14 residues. CDR1 and CDR2 from the germline V gene are ENHRY and SYGVKD.

For the CDR3, the DNA is TGTGCCACCGGGCCGGACGGGATCCGCGCCAATGAGCAGTTCTTC. Its protein is CATGPDGIRANEQFF. The chain employs TRBV15 and TRBJ2-1, with TRBD2 as a possible D gene (5 bases). Trimming removed 8 bases from V and 6 bases from J, with 20 bases in between. CDR1 is LNHNV, CDR2 YYDKDF, per germline (reference sequence). This CDR3 has 15 amino acids.

This rearrangement joins TRBV10-3 to TRBJ2-1; 8 positions agree with TRBD2. The germline gives CDR1 ENHRY, CDR2 SYGVKD. The CDR3 runs to 13 residues. V lost 3 bases to trimming and J lost 7 bases; unmatched junction nucleotides: 2. The CDR3 DNA sequence: TGTGCCATCAGTGATTCTAGCGGGAATGAGCAGTTCTTC. It codes for CAISDSSGNEQFF.

This chain connects TRBV24-1 to TRBJ2-1, with 12 bases fitting TRBD2. The length of the CDR3 is 15 residues. The germline V gene encodes CDR1 KGHDR and CDR2 SFDVKD. V shed 6 bases and J 7 bases; nucleotides not matched to a gene: 6. The CDR3 spells CATSLGTSGRNEQFF. In DNA form, the CDR3 reads TGTGCCACCAGTCTAGGGACTAGCGGGCGTAATGAGCAGTTCTTC.

V usage is TRBV3-1 (or the pseudogene TRBV3-2) and J usage is TRBJ1-2; D is ambiguous. Trimming removed 1 base from V and 7 bases from J, with 4 bases in between. The CDR3 loop spans 11 amino acids. Germline CDR1 is LGHDT and CDR2 is YNNKEL (reference sequence). CDR3 amino acids: CASSQVGGYTF. In DNA, the CDR3 is TGTGCCAGCAGCCAAGTCGGTGGCTACACCTTC.

With respect to this clone: Compared with germline, one end of the junction differs, possibly owing to a read error. The chain recombines TRBV3-1 (or the pseudogene TRBV3-2) with TRBJ2-1, with 15 bases matching TRBD2. This CDR3 is 13 amino acids long. CDR1 LGHDT and CDR2 YNNKEL come from the germline V gene (reference sequence). The CDR3 DNA follows: TGTGCCAGCGCCTCCAGGACTAGCGGGAGGGCGATCTTC. It encodes CASASRTSGRAIF.

The rearrangement uses TRBV19 and TRBJ1-2; D is unclear. V lost 5 bases, J lost 4 bases, and 8 bases lay in between. The germline CDR1 and CDR2 sequences are LNHDA and SQIVND (reference sequence). The CDR3 has 12 residues. CDR3 sequence: CASSPSSYGYTF. For the CDR3, the DNA is TGTGCCAGTAGTCCCTCGTCCTATGGCTACACCTTC. The full variable domain, its missing parts supplied by reference TRBV19 and TRBJ1-2, is DGGITQSPKYLFRKEGQNVTLSCEQNLNHDAMYWYRQDPGQGLRLIYYSQIVNDFQKGDIAEGYSVSREKKESFPLTVTSAQKNPTAFYLCASSPSSYGYTFGSGTRLTVV.

The J gene is TRBJ2-7, the V gene TRBV7-2; TRBD2 aligns across 16 bases. V lost 1 base to trimming and J lost 7 bases; unmatched junction nucleotides: 7. The germline V gene has CDR1 SGHTA and CDR2 FQGNSA. The CDR3 totals 17 residues. This CDR3 reads CASSLGGTSGRAREQYF. The CDR3, as DNA: TGTGCCAGCAGCTTAGGAGGGACTAGCGGGAGGGCCCGAGAGCAGTACTTC.

J is TRBJ1-5 and V is TRBV7-9, with 8 bases fitting TRBD1. V was pared by 1 base and J by 6 bases, with 2 bases of the junction left unmatched. CDR1 SEHNR and CDR2 FQNEAQ come from the germline V gene (reference sequence). CDR3 length: 14 residues. The CDR3 is CASSLGTGSQPQHF. The CDR3 nucleotides are TGTGCCAGCAGCTTAGGGACAGGGAGTCAGCCCCAGCATTTT.

The rearrangement links TRBV28 to TRBJ2-3; TRBD2 matches 7 bases. CDR1 MDHEN and CDR2 SYDVKM come from the germline V gene. The length of the CDR3 is 15 residues. V was pared by 4 bases and J by 5 bases, with 9 bases of the junction left unmatched. The CDR3, as DNA: TGTGCCAGCAGTTATGAGTTTGCGGGAGAAGATACGCAGTATTTT. Protein product: CASSYEFAGEDTQYF. The variable domain in full, with the rest retrieved from reference TRBV28 and TRBJ2-3, is DVKVTQSSRYLVKRTGEKVFLECVQDMDHENMFWYRQDPGLGLRLIYFSYDVKMKEKGDIPEGYSVSREKKERFSLILESASTNQTSMYLCASSYEFAGEDTQYFGPGTRLTVL.

The chain uses TRBV5-1 and TRBJ2-2, with D possibly matching TRBD2 (5 bases). Per germline, CDR1 SGHRS and CDR2 YFSETQ. The CDR3 length is 16 residues. Deletions cut 2 bases from V and 0 bases from J, with 11 bases between. DNA for the CDR3: TGCGCCAGCAGCTTAGTGATAGCGTCGAACACCGGGGAGCTGTTTTTT. It codes for CASSLVIASNTGELFF.

Only a few counts were recorded for this clone. The V call is TRBV7-9, the J call TRBJ1-6; 9 bases match TRBD1. There are 14 residues in the CDR3. The germline V gene encodes CDR1 SEHNR and CDR2 FQNEAQ (reference sequence). The junction had 6 bases not matched to a gene; V was cut back by 5 bases and J by 10 bases. As DNA, the CDR3 is TGTGCCAGCAGCCAGGGACAGGGTTACTCACCCCTCCACTTT. This codes for CASSQGQGYSPLHF. The full variable domain, with the rest looked up from reference TRBV7-9 and TRBJ1-6, is DTGVSQNPRHKITKRGQNVTFRCDPISEHNRLYWYRQTLGQGPEFLTYFQNEAQLEKSRLLSDRFSAERPKGSFSTLEIQRTEQGDSAMYLCASSQGQGYSPLHFGNGTRLTVT.

The chain couples TRBV6-1 to TRBJ2-5; D perhaps matches TRBD2 (7 bases). Germline V gene data show CDR1 as MNHNS and CDR2 as SASEGT. The V gene lost 3 bases and the J gene lost 4 bases, with 12 bases spanning the gap. The CDR3 sequence is 14 residues long. CDR3 DNA: TGTGCCAGCAGTGAGGGGGGGGCCTCAGAGACCCAGTACTTC. It is translated as CASSEGGASETQYF.

The chain joins TRBV7-8 to TRBJ2-1; TRBD2 agrees at 11 bases. In germline, CDR1 is SGHVS, CDR2 FQNEAQ. V was pared by 4 bases and J by 4 bases, with 3 bases of the junction left unmatched. The CDR3 is made up of 15 amino acids. The CDR3 here is CASSSGLAVYNEQFF. The CDR3 DNA reads as TGTGCCAGCAGCTCGGGACTAGCGGTTTACAATGAGCAGTTCTTC.

The chain recombines TRBV18 with TRBJ1-1; weak D call: TRBD1 (5 bases). The ends were cut back, 4 bases at V and 3 bases at J, with 6 bases in the middle. The CDR3 extends over 12 amino acids. Per germline, CDR1 KGHSH and CDR2 LQKENI. The DNA for the CDR3 is TGTGCCAGCTCACGGGGGGACACTGAAGCTTTCTTT. Translation: CASSRGDTEAFF.

The chain has TRBV6-5 and TRBJ2-4; weak D call: TRBD2 (5 bases). From germline, CDR1 is MNHEY and CDR2 SVGAGI. The CDR3 spans 13 residues. V shed 7 bases and J shed 7 bases, with 14 bases lying between them. DNA of the CDR3: TGTGCCAGCAATCGCCCGGGGTCCAACATTCAGTACTTC. This translates into CASNRPGSNIQYF.

J is TRBJ2-7 and V is TRBV4-1, with unresolved D. This CDR3 is built from 13 residues. Trimming took off 2 bases at V and 6 bases at J, with 11 bases between the two ends. In germline, CDR1 is MGHRA, CDR2 YSYEKL. The CDR3 is CASSQSLFGEQYF. The CDR3 DNA reads as TGCGCCAGCAGCCAATCCCTATTTGGCGAGCAGTACTTC.

The chain uses TRBV4-2 and TRBJ2-3, with a possible D match to TRBD2 (6 bases). This CDR3 spans 19 amino acids. Germline CDR1 LGHNA, CDR2 YNFKEQ. The V gene lost 3 bases and the J gene lost 5 bases, with 27 bases spanning the gap. CDR3 sequence reads: CASSQGPPSSGPPIDTQYF. The DNA for the CDR3 is TGTGCCAGCAGCCAGGGACCCCCCTCAAGCGGGCCGCCGATAGATACGCAGTATTTT.

A note on this clone: The sample contains more than one DNA sequence encoding this CDR3. This sequence joins TRBV28 and TRBJ2-7; no firm D call. The CDR3 runs 12 residues. Per germline, CDR1 MDHEN and CDR2 SYDVKM. Deletions cut 6 bases from V and 0 bases from J, with 6 bases between. CDR3 DNA: TGTGCCAGCAGCTCCCCCTCCTACGAGCAGTACTTC. Residues: CASSSPSYEQYF. The entire variable domain, with the rest obtained from reference TRBV28 and TRBJ2-7, is as follows: DVKVTQSSRYLVKRTGEKVFLECVQDMDHENMFWYRQDPGLGLRLIYFSYDVKMKEKGDIPEGYSVSREKKERFSLILESASTNQTSMYLCASSSPSYEQYFGPGTRLTVT.

This chain links TRBV29-1 with TRBJ2-1, with D maybe TRBD2 (6 bases). The V gene's germline CDR1 is SQVTM and CDR2 ANQGSEA. V lost 5 bases and J 3 bases, leaving 11 bases between the germline ends. The CDR3 totals 13 residues. CDR3 bases: TGCAGCGTTAGCGCGGGGAGCTACAATGAGCAGTTCTTC. It yields the protein CSVSAGSYNEQFF.

J is TRBJ2-1 and V is TRBV7-6; TRBD2 aligns across 12 bases. The germline V gene has CDR1 SGHVS and CDR2 FNYEAQ. V lost 5 bases to trimming and J lost 5 bases; unmatched junction nucleotides: 22. The CDR3 extends over 21 amino acids. CDR3 protein: CASSPLRTSGVVVRTHNEQFF. CDR3 coding DNA: TGTGCCAGCAGCCCATTAAGGACTAGCGGGGTCGTTGTGAGGACCCACAATGAGCAGTTCTTC.

This clone was seen only once. This rearrangement joins TRBV13 to TRBJ2-2, with D perhaps TRBD2 (6 bases). CDR1 is PRHDT, CDR2 FYEKMQ, per germline (reference sequence). V lost 5 bases to trimming and J lost 5 bases, with 18 bases between them. There are 16 residues in the CDR3. CDR3 region: CASSGARGGGTGELFF. As DNA, the CDR3 is TGTGCCAGCAGCGGAGCCCGGGGAGGTGGGACCGGGGAGCTGTTTTTT.